This T cell receptor (beta chain) was sequenced for a study of blood T cell repertoires in COVID-19. Background on the study: The cDNA or gDNA used as material had been derived from T cells, B-cell-depleted T cells, or PBMCs.

Trimming removed 3 bases from V and 2 bases from J, with 9 bases in between. The germline CDR1 and CDR2 sequences are LGHDT and YNNKEL (reference sequence). This CDR3 is built from 14 residues. Under the authors' procedure: Nucleated cell number was recorded as an estimate derived from reference gene primer amplification. Generated by immunoSEQ multiplex PCR, the TCRdb table keeps only in-frame clones and is missing some. V, J and clone size reflect that table, while D and trimming were determined from the DNA. The sample lists over 250,000 clones, about 89% occurring once. The sequencing input was peripheral blood. This clonotype was sampled from a man aged 50 or older with acute or convalescent COVID-19. The chain joins TRBV3-1 (or the pseudogene TRBV3-2) to TRBJ2-3, with D possibly matching TRBD1 (5 bases). DNA for the CDR3: TGTGCCAGCAGCCAGCAGGGAATCACAGATACGCAGTATTTT. Amino acid sequence: CASSQQGITDTQYF.